This T cell receptor (beta chain) was observed in a study of Ad26.COV2.S vaccination and SARS-CoV-2 variants. Comments on this clone: The junction shows a germline mismatch at one end, possibly a read error.

Indicated treatment: some 20 received Ad26.COV2.S at low or high dose, single or two shots; about 5 received placebo; per-sample allocation not given. Samples analyzed were those drawn on day 63 after the first vaccine or placebo injection. Germline loops: CDR1 SSHAT, CDR2 FNYEAQ (reference sequence). The CDR3 length is 15 residues. The method was immunoSEQ multiplex PCR; TCRdb's version includes in-frame clones alone and lacks a portion of them. The data show fewer than 400,000 clones, over 75% seen once. The receptor was derived from a person aged 18-65 years who received the Ad26.COV2.S COVID-19 vaccine or a placebo. The chain employs TRBV7-7 and TRBJ2-2; a weak D match, TRBD1 (5 bases). Sample: peripheral blood, taken in a trial of Ad26.COV2.S vaccine versus placebo. This CDR3 reads CASSLGAGPTGELFF. For the CDR3, the DNA is TGTGCTAGCAGCTTAGGGGCAGGGCCCACCGGGGAGCTGTTTTTT.